A selection of T cell receptor beta chains follows, all from one sample in a study of blood T cells in healthy people across ages. TCRdb analysed the 5' RACE reads with MiXCR anew, one entry per CDR3 protein. This sample has 600,000 to 900,000 distinct CDR3 sequences, with around a quarter found just once. This sample was also put to use in a study of T cells of mothers and their children.

The sample consisted of blood. These receptors were obtained from a boy between 10 and 17 years old in good health. CDR3s include the opening cysteine and the closing phenylalanine or tryptophan. The D gene is left open where the match is weak. Clone size is given for some rows only: seen once, a few or many times, or a class if the clone is expanded.

clone_size j_call v_call d_call cdr3_aa cdr3_nt
few TRBJ1-1 TRBV5-1 - CASSSDGALNTEAFF TGCGCCAGCAGCTCGGACGGGGCCCTGAACACTGAAGCTTTCTTT
- TRBJ2-7 TRBV11-2 TRBD1 CASSFADREYEQYF TGTGCCAGCAGCTTTGCCGACAGGGAGTACGAGCAGTACTTC
- TRBJ2-1 TRBV20-1 - CSAAGINEQFF TGCAGTGCAGCCGGGATAAATGAGCAGTTCTTC
few TRBJ2-5 TRBV5-5 TRBD2 CASSPPRGGFQETQYF TGTGCCAGCAGCCCTCCCCGCGGGGGGTTCCAAGAGACCCAGTACTTC
- TRBJ1-6 TRBV10-3 TRBD1 CDISSTGGYNSPLHF TGTGACATCAGTTCGACAGGGGGCTATAATTCACCCCTCCACTTT
- TRBJ2-1 TRBV20-1 - CSAPKDGRDEQFF TGCAGCGCCCCCAAGGACGGTCGGGATGAGCAGTTCTTC
- TRBJ1-1 TRBV6-1 - CASSGRSRRNTEAFF TGTGCCAGCAGTGGGCGGTCTCGCAGGAACACTGAAGCTTTCTTT
- TRBJ2-1 TRBV9 - CASSVVWQGYEQFF TGTGCCAGCAGCGTAGTGTGGCAGGGCTATGAGCAGTTCTTC
few TRBJ2-4 TRBV6-2/TRBV6-3 - CASSRQIRAKNIQYF TGTGCCAGCAGTCGGCAGATCAGAGCCAAAAACATTCAGTACTTC
few TRBJ2-5 TRBV10-3 - CAIGRDSREETQYF TGTGCCATCGGCCGGGACAGCCGGGAGGAGACCCAGTACTTC
- TRBJ1-4 TRBV6-5 TRBD1 CASRRSGTGGLNEKLFF TGTGCCAGCAGACGATCCGGGACAGGGGGCTTGAATGAAAAACTGTTTTTT
few TRBJ2-1 TRBV20-1 - CSARDWGGPSSYNEQFF TGCAGTGCTAGAGATTGGGGTGGGCCAAGCTCCTACAATGAGCAGTTCTTC
- TRBJ1-1 TRBV29-1 TRBD1 CSVGAGGILAEAFF TGCAGCGTCGGGGCAGGGGGGATTCTGGCTGAAGCTTTCTTT
- TRBJ1-2 TRBV5-1 - CASSLGQKNGYTF TGCGCCAGCAGCTTGGGACAAAAGAATGGCTACACCTTC
few TRBJ1-4 TRBV5-1 - CASNLGGADEKLFF TGCGCCAGCAACCTAGGGGGGGCAGATGAAAAACTGTTTTTT
- TRBJ1-2 TRBV29-1 - CSVDGGQGGYTF TGCAGCGTTGATGGAGGGCAAGGGGGCTACACCTTC
few TRBJ2-7 TRBV5-1 - CASSLGRGRGEQYF TGCGCCAGCAGCTTGGGGAGGGGTCGAGGCGAGCAGTACTTC
- TRBJ2-5 TRBV7-8 - CASSRTWDYRDF TGTGCCAGCAGTCGAACGTGGGACTACAGGGACTTC
- TRBJ2-2 TRBV20-1 TRBD2 CSAEIAGGLNTGELFF TGCAGTGCTGAGATAGCGGGGGGATTGAACACCGGGGAGCTGTTTTTT
few TRBJ2-5 TRBV7-9 - CATGEELQETQYF TGTGCCACCGGAGAGGAGTTACAAGAGACCCAGTACTTC
many TRBJ1-4 TRBV12-3/TRBV12-4 TRBD1 CASKGRGNEKLFF TGTGCCTCAAAGGGCAGGGGGAATGAAAAACTGTTTTTT
- TRBJ2-1 TRBV29-1 - CSVEGAILNYNEQFF TGCAGCGTTGAAGGGGCTATATTGAACTACAATGAGCAGTTCTTC
- TRBJ2-7 TRBV27 - CASSPWDAYYSYEQYF TGTGCCAGCAGTCCGTGGGACGCCTACTATTCCTACGAGCAGTACTTC
- TRBJ2-7 TRBV5-1 - CASSLESTSSYEQYF TGCGCCAGCAGCTTGGAATCCACGAGCTCCTACGAGCAGTACTTC
- TRBJ2-2 TRBV10-3 - CAIRQLAAGELFF TGTGCCATCAGACAACTAGCCGCCGGGGAGCTGTTTTTT
- TRBJ2-3 TRBV12-3/TRBV12-4 - CASLWGGTDTQYF TGTGCCAGCCTCTGGGGGGGCACAGATACGCAGTATTTT
- TRBJ1-4 TRBV6-6 - CASSPALLGNEKLFF TGTGCCAGCAGTCCGGCCCTCCTAGGGAACGAAAAACTGTTTTTT
few TRBJ2-7 TRBV27 - CASSPTRVNYEQYF TGTGCCAGCAGTCCGACCCGGGTCAACTACGAGCAGTACTTC
- TRBJ2-1 TRBV5-1 - CASSLGSGKGEQFF TGCGCCAGCAGCTTGGGTAGCGGCAAGGGTGAGCAGTTCTTC
few TRBJ2-5 TRBV5-6 TRBD1 CASSLAATGGMETQYF TGTGCCAGCAGCTTGGCCGCCACAGGGGGCATGGAGACCCAGTACTTC
- TRBJ2-1 TRBV13 TRBD1 CASSLEFTGGGNEQFF TGTGCCAGCAGCTTAGAGTTCACAGGGGGAGGCAATGAGCAGTTCTTC
- TRBJ2-6 TRBV4-1 - CASSQPAGASSGANVLTF TGCGCCAGCAGCCAACCCGCGGGGGCCAGCTCTGGGGCCAACGTCCTGACTTTC
- TRBJ2-7 TRBV7-9 TRBD1 CVSSPWTGNYGQYF TGTGTCAGCAGCCCGTGGACAGGGAATTACGGGCAGTACTTC
few TRBJ2-1 TRBV5-1 TRBD2 CASSPTSGTGNEQFF TGCGCCAGCAGCCCGACTAGCGGGACAGGGAATGAGCAGTTCTTC
- TRBJ2-5 TRBV9 - CASSVGWADQETQYF TGTGCCAGCAGCGTAGGGTGGGCGGACCAAGAGACCCAGTACTTC
- TRBJ2-6 TRBV20-1 TRBD1 CSARIRTGGNSGANVLTF TGCAGTGCTAGAATACGGACAGGGGGAAACTCTGGGGCCAACGTCCTGACTTTC
- TRBJ2-5 TRBV29-1 - CSVCFRGQETQYF TGCAGCGTTTGTTTCCGTGGCCAAGAGACCCAGTACTTC
- TRBJ2-5 TRBV12-3/TRBV12-4 - CASSPRAVQETQYF TGTGCCAGCAGTCCCCGGGCCGTCCAAGAGACCCAGTACTTC
- TRBJ2-3 TRBV9 - CASSPRRLDRTTDTQYF TGTGCCAGCAGCCCACGACGCTTAGACAGGACCACAGATACGCAGTATTTT
few TRBJ2-1 TRBV20-1 TRBD2 CSARSASGGANEQFF TGCAGTGCTAGATCGGCTAGCGGGGGGGCGAATGAGCAGTTCTTC
- TRBJ2-7 TRBV20-1 TRBD1 CSASPTGVRHEQYF TGCAGTGCCTCCCCGACAGGGGTCAGGCACGAGCAGTACTTC
- TRBJ1-2 TRBV7-6 - CASSLAPGLANYGYTF TGTGCCAGCAGCTTAGCTCCGGGACTAGCTAACTATGGCTACACCTTC
few TRBJ2-4 TRBV7-2 - CASSVGTPQYF TGTGCCAGCAGCGTGGGGACTCCTCAGTACTTC
few TRBJ1-4 TRBV5-1 TRBD1 CASSPGDRGNEKLFF TGCGCCAGCAGCCCGGGGGACAGGGGGAATGAAAAACTGTTTTTT
- TRBJ1-1 TRBV19 - CASSIRGINTEAFF TGTGCCAGTAGTATCCGGGGGATAAACACTGAAGCTTTCTTT
few TRBJ1-1 TRBV15 TRBD1 CATSRGQGANTEAFF TGTGCCACCAGCAGGGGTCAGGGGGCGAACACTGAAGCTTTCTTT
- TRBJ2-3 TRBV6-9 - CASSYSGGTKLCTDTQYF TGTGCCAGCAGTTATTCCGGCGGAACCAAGCTTTGCACAGATACGCAGTATTTT
- TRBJ2-7 TRBV20-1 TRBD1 CSAATGGPYEQYF TGCAGTGCCGCGACAGGGGGCCCCTACGAGCAGTACTTC
few TRBJ1-6 TRBV29-1 TRBD1 CSVGTGPQSPLHF TGCAGCGTGGGGACAGGGCCTCAGTCACCCCTCCACTTT
few TRBJ2-1 TRBV3-1 - CASSQTLGPYNEQFF TGTGCCAGCAGCCAAACGCTGGGCCCCTACAATGAGCAGTTCTTC
- TRBJ2-6 TRBV12-3/TRBV12-4 - CASSFSTGSGANVLTF TGTGCCAGCAGTTTCTCGACAGGCTCTGGGGCCAACGTCCTGACTTTC
few TRBJ2-1 TRBV7-2 TRBD2 CASSGSGGALYNEQFF TGTGCCAGCAGCGGTAGCGGGGGGGCTTTATACAATGAGCAGTTCTTC